The sequence of this T cell receptor (beta chain) was determined in a study of T cells in women clearing cervical HPV infection. Looking at the study overall: Cases: HPV16-related CIN3 or worse on histology, 2 invasive cancers.

Study conclusions and caveats: TRBV6-7 abundance was lower in cases than controls (0.11% versus 0.16%).

In germline, CDR1 is LNHDA, CDR2 SQIVND (reference sequence). This CDR3 region has 16 residues. A remark on this clone: Its cognate antigen is unknown. The read ends 3 residues early relative to the CDR3; the germline J gene fills the gap.

The method was immunoSEQ multiplex PCR; TCRdb's version includes in-frame clones alone and lacks a portion of them. The specimen's table records about 35,000 clones. This TCR was sampled from a woman aged 18 to 75 with a cervical HPV16 infection that either progressed to CIN3+ or cleared (not recorded which). The chain employs TRBV19 and TRBJ2-3, with 7 bases that match TRBD2. The sequenced sample consisted of blood buffy coat. CDR3 DNA, as far as it was read: TGTGCCAGTAGTGCCAGGCTAGCGGCAAGGCAAGAGACG. Amino acid sequence: CASSARLAARQET. The complete CDR3 protein is CASSARLAARQETQYF.